The 22 T cell receptor beta chains below come from one sample, sequenced in a study of blood T cells in healthy people across ages. A second PCR of about 7 to 11 cycles used a sample-barcoded 5' primer and a J-beta primer mix. TCRdb ran MiXCR on the 5' RACE reads and lists one entry per CDR3 protein. The sample yields around 1,500,000 distinct CDR3 sequences, 35% to 45% seen once. Sequencing was performed on blood. The receptors were sampled from a woman aged 18 to 35 in good health.

The chain couples TRBV11-2 to TRBJ2-7, with D unclear. The germline gives CDR1 SGHAT, CDR2 FQNNGV. The CDR3 is 17 residues long. The V end was cut by 5 bases, the J end by 2 bases, with 22 bases between. CDR3 protein: CASSLRRSEIAPYEQYF. CDR3 sequence (DNA): TGTGCCAGCAGCCTCAGGAGATCTGAGATAGCCCCCTACGAGCAGTACTTC.

This clonotype has a handful of counts. The rearrangement links TRBV20-1 to TRBJ2-1; 7 bases are shared with TRBD1. CDR1 and CDR2 from the germline V gene are DFQATT and SNEGSKA (reference sequence). Trimming took 4 bases from V and 6 from J; bases not matched to a gene: 3. The CDR3 runs 12 residues. CDR3 in DNA: TGCAGTGCTACCGCAGGGGGCAATGAGCAGTTCTTC. Encoded protein: CSATAGGNEQFF.

The V call is TRBV25-1, the J call TRBJ2-6; D is ambiguous. V dropped 4 bases and J dropped 0 bases, with 4 bases sitting between them. This CDR3 has 14 residues. Germline V gives CDR1 MGHDK, CDR2 SYGVNS. The CDR3 DNA sequence: TGTGCCAGCAGTGTGCACTCTGGGGCCAACGTCCTGACTTTC. Encoded protein: CASSVHSGANVLTF.

This clonotype has just a few counts. The rearrangement uses TRBV4-1 and TRBJ2-1; D unclear. Deletions cut 0 bases from V and 15 bases from J, with 21 bases between. Germline V lookup: CDR1 MGHRA, CDR2 YSYEKL. This CDR3 comprises 15 residues. CDR3 sequence: CASSQEIMGNSQRFF. CDR3 DNA sequence: TGCGCCAGCAGCCAAGAAATTATGGGCAACTCACAGCGGTTCTTC.

The V call is TRBV12-3 or TRBV12-4, the J call TRBJ2-5; tentative D call: TRBD2 (6 bases). The end of the DNA fits TRBJ2-7 better, so the J call may be wrong. The CDR3 length is 15 residues. The DNA for the CDR3 is TGTGCCAGCCGTCCTGTGGGGACTCGAACCTACGAGCAGTACTTC. This sequence encodes CASRPVGTRTYEQYF.

Notes on this clonotype: The junction departs from the called germline gene at one end, perhaps through a read error. The rearrangement joins TRBV6-4 to TRBJ2-1, with 8 bases identical to TRBD2. The CDR3 contains 17 residues. Germline CDR1 and CDR2: MRHNA and SNTAGT. CDR3 loop: CARSDSGGAGWFNEQFF. The CDR3 DNA is TGTGCCAGAAGTGACTCCGGGGGGGCAGGGTGGTTCAATGAGCAGTTCTTC.

This clonotype was found a few times. The chain combines TRBV4-1 with TRBJ1-2; 8 nucleotides line up with TRBD1. CDR1 is MGHRA, CDR2 YSYEKL, per germline. V was pared by 1 base and J by 5 bases, with 9 bases of the junction left unmatched. The CDR3 loop spans 16 amino acids. The CDR3 nucleotides are TGCGCCAGCAGCCAAGCAGGCTTTACAGGGGGTTATGGCTACACCTTC. Protein: CASSQAGFTGGYGYTF.

In this sample, this clonotype turned up a few times. This sequence joins TRBV20-1 and TRBJ2-5; D possibly matches TRBD1 or TRBD2 (7 bases each). This CDR3 has 14 residues. Germline lookup yields CDR1 DFQATT and CDR2 SNEGSKA (reference sequence). The V end lost 5 bases, the J end lost 1 base, and 14 bases lay between the germline ends. CDR3 DNA sequence: TGCAGTGCTCCCGGGGAGGGGGCCCAAGAGACCCAGTACTTC. Translated, it gives CSAPGEGAQETQYF.

The V call is TRBV6-5, the J call TRBJ2-7; D assignment may be TRBD1 or TRBD2 (5 bases each). The V end was cut by 6 bases, the J end by 4 bases, with 16 bases between. The CDR3 sequence is 14 residues long. Germline V gene sequence: CDR1 MNHEY, CDR2 SVGAGI. The DNA of the CDR3 is TGTGCCAGCAGCCGAGGGGTAGGTGGTTACGAGCAGTACTTC. Its translation: CASSRGVGGYEQYF.

This clonotype was detected only once. Sequence at one end of the junction differs from germline and may be a read error. V is TRBV7-3 and J is TRBJ2-5; D remains unclear. The DNA end lines up better with TRBJ2-7; the J call may be wrong. The CDR3 loop spans 14 amino acids. Germline V lookup: CDR1 SGHTA, CDR2 FQGTGA. The CDR3 here is CASSLTMGSDEQYF. The CDR3 nucleotides are TGTGCCAGCAGCTTAACAATGGGCTCCGACGAGCAGTACTTC.

This clonotype was observed once. This may stem from a read error, because a much larger clone lies one nucleotide away. V usage is TRBV6-1 and J usage is TRBJ1-5, with D unclear. V was trimmed by 7 bases and J by 2 bases, leaving 6 bases between them. The CDR3 is 12 amino acids. Germline-derived CDR1 and CDR2 are MNHNS and SASEGT. The CDR3 nucleotides are TGTGCCAGCACGGAGGGCAATCAGCCCCAGCATTTT. As protein: CASTEGNQPQHF.

The genes are TRBV6-1 and TRBJ2-1, with D hard to call. V was shortened by 1 base and J by 9 bases, with 4 bases between the two germline ends. Germline V gives CDR1 MNHNS, CDR2 SASEGT. The CDR3 consists of 11 residues. The CDR3 coding sequence is TGTGCCAGCAGTGAAGGGTGTGAGCAGTTCTTC. Residues: CASSEGCEQFF.

V is TRBV6-2 or TRBV6-3 and J is TRBJ1-5; 7 nucleotides line up with TRBD1. The CDR3 sequence is 14 residues long. The junction had 5 bases not matched to a gene; V was cut back by 6 bases and J by 3 bases. In germline, CDR1 is MNHEY, CDR2 SVGEGT. The CDR3 loop is CASRPTGYNQPQHF. CDR3 nucleotides: TGTGCCAGCAGGCCGACAGGGTACAATCAGCCCCAGCATTTT.

This clonotype was counted a few times. The rearrangement links TRBV5-5 to TRBJ2-7; tentatively, D is TRBD1 (6 bases). Germline CDR1 is SGHKS and CDR2 is YYEKEE (reference sequence). The V gene lost 1 base and the J gene lost 3 bases, with 23 bases spanning the gap. The CDR3 consists of 18 residues. The CDR3 DNA reads TGTGCCAGCAGCTTGACCTCATTCACAGGGTTAAGCATCTACGAGCAGTACTTC. Protein: CASSLTSFTGLSIYEQYF.

The V and J genes are TRBV10-1 and TRBJ2-5; perhaps TRBD1 as D (7 bases). The length of the CDR3 is 15 residues. Trimming took 2 bases from V and 2 from J, leaving 12 bases between them. The V gene's germline CDR1 is WNHNN and CDR2 SYGVQD (reference sequence). The DNA for the CDR3 is TGCGCCAGCAGTGAGCAACAGGGGAGGCAAGAGACCCAGTACTTC. It encodes CASSEQQGRQETQYF.

The chain recombines TRBV10-2 with TRBJ2-1; 13 nucleotides align to TRBD2. CDR1 and CDR2 (germline): WSHSY, SAAADI. The CDR3 spans 18 residues. J lost 0 bases, V lost 7 bases, and 9 bases had no gene match. CDR3 amino acids: CASIGGLAGNLSYNEQFF. CDR3 DNA sequence: TGCGCCAGCATCGGGGGACTAGCGGGAAACCTCTCCTACAATGAGCAGTTCTTC.

This clonotype was detected only a few times. The chain combines TRBV7-6 with TRBJ2-7; D unresolved. From germline, CDR1 is SGHVS and CDR2 FNYEAQ. V was clipped by 4 bases and J by 5 bases, with 6 bases between them. The CDR3 covers 11 residues. CDR3 protein: CASSYGNEQYF. Written as DNA, the CDR3 is TGTGCCAGCAGCTATGGTAACGAGCAGTACTTC.

The chain carries TRBV3-1 and TRBJ1-5; unclear D gene. Per germline, CDR1 LGHDT and CDR2 YNNKEL (reference sequence). The CDR3 is 14 residues long. V was clipped by 1 base and J by 4 bases, with 8 bases between them. The CDR3 spells CASSQGLVNQPQHF. In DNA form, the CDR3 reads TGTGCCAGCAGCCAAGGACTGGTTAATCAGCCCCAGCATTTT.

The genes are TRBV7-8 and TRBJ1-5, with D uncertain. CDR3 size: 16 residues. V was cut by 5 bases and J by 2 bases, with 16 bases left in between. The germline CDR1 and CDR2 sequences are SGHVS and FQNEAQ. CDR3 amino acids: CASSQGILDGNQPQHF. The CDR3 DNA sequence: TGTGCCAGCAGCCAAGGGATTTTGGATGGCAATCAGCCCCAGCATTTT.

The sample holds many counts of this clonotype. The rearrangement links TRBV7-6 to TRBJ1-6, with 8 bases lining up with TRBD1. The V segment lost 1 base and the J segment 12 bases; nucleotides outside the gene matches: 5. The CDR3 spans 14 residues. Germline V CDR1 and CDR2: SGHVS, FNYEAQ. The CDR3, as DNA: TGTGCCAGCAGCTTAGGCCAGGGGGCGGGACCCCTCCACTTT. It encodes CASSLGQGAGPLHF.

J is TRBJ2-1 and V is TRBV20-1; no definite D call. The CDR3 is made up of 14 amino acids. Germline V gene sequence: CDR1 DFQATT, CDR2 SNEGSKA (reference sequence). Trimming removed 3 bases from V and 2 bases from J, with 11 bases in between. In DNA, the CDR3 is TGCAGTGCTAGTTTGGCGCCACCCTACAATGAGCAGTTCTTC. This sequence encodes CSASLAPPYNEQFF.

This chain joins TRBV20-1 and TRBJ2-3, with 8 bases that match TRBD2. From germline, CDR1 is DFQATT and CDR2 SNEGSKA (reference sequence). The V segment lost 5 bases and the J segment 4 bases; nucleotides outside the gene matches: 8. This CDR3 spans 14 amino acids. CDR3 sequence: CSAPYTGGPDTQYF. DNA of the CDR3: TGCAGTGCTCCGTACACGGGAGGGCCAGATACGCAGTATTTT.